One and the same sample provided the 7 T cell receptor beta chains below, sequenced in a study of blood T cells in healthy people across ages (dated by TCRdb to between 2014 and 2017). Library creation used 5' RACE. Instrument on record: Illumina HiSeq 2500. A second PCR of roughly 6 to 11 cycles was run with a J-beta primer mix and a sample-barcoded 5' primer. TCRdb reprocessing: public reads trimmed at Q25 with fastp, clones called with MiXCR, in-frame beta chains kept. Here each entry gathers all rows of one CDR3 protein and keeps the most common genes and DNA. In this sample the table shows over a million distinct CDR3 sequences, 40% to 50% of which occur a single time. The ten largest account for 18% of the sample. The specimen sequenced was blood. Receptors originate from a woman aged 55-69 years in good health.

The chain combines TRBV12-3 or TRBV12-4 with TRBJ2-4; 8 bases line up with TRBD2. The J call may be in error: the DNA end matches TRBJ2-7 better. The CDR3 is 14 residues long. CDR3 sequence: CASSLGSGSHEQYF. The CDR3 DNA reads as TGTGCCAGCAGTTTGGGCAGCGGGAGCCACGAGCAGTACTTC.

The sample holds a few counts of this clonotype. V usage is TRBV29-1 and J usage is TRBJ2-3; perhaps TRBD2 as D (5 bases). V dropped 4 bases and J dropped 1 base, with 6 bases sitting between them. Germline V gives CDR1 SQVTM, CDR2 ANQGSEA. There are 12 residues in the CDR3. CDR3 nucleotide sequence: TGCAGCGTTGCCGGGGGCACAGATACGCAGTATTTT. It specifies CSVAGGTDTQYF.

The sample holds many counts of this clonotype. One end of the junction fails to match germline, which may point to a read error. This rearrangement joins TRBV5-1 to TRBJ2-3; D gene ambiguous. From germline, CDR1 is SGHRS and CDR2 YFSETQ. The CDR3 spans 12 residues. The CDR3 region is CASSLRTDTQYF. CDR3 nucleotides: TGTGCCAGCAGCCTCAGAACGGATACGCAGTATTTT.

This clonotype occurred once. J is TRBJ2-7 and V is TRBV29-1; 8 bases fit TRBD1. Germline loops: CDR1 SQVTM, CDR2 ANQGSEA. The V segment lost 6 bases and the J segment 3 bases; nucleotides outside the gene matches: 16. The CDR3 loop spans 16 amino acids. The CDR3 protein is CSVMPWTGTSSYEQYF. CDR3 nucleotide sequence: TGCAGCGTGATGCCCTGGACAGGGACAAGTAGCTACGAGCAGTACTTC.

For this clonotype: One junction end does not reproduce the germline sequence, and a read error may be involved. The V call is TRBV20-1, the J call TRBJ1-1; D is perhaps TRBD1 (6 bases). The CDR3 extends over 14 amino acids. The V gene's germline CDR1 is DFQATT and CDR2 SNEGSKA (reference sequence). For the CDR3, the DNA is TGCAGTGTTAGAGTGAGGGGGGCGGAAGGTGAAGCTTTCTTT. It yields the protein CSVRVRGAEGEAFF.

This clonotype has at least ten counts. Here the CDR3 reads CSVGQVTYNEQFF. CDR3 DNA sequence: TGCAGCGTCGGACAGGTCACCTACAATGAGCAGTTCTTC. V and J are TRBV29-1 and TRBJ2-1, with 7 nucleotides matching TRBD1. The CDR3 sequence is 13 residues long. Germline V lookup: CDR1 SQVTM, CDR2 ANQGSEA. The V and J ends lost 6 bases and 2 bases, in that order; junction bases with no gene match: 4.

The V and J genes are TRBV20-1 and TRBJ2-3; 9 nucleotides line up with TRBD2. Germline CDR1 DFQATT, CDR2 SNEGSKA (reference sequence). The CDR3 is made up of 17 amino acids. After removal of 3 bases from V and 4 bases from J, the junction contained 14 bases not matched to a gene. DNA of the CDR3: TGCAGTGCTAGGCCCCCCTTAGCGGGAGTGGGGCCAGATACGCAGTATTTT. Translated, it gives CSARPPLAGVGPDTQYF.